This passage covers 29 T cell receptor beta chains from one sample sequenced in a study of T cells in Graves' hyperthyroidism and ophthalmopathy. The investigators amplified TCR beta CDR3 regions from RNA transcripts. The TCR CDR3 first-round RT-PCR relied on the HTBI primer set. In TCRdb, the multiplex PCR reads were re-called with MiXCR into one record per CDR3 protein. The table shows fewer than 700,000 distinct CDR3 sequences, with roughly 17% occurring only once. Sequencing was done on a sample of blood. These receptors were obtained from a woman aged 18-35 years with Graves' ophthalmopathy.

The CDR3 nucleotides read TGCAGTGCTAGAGTGCGTGGGAGGGGCCACTACAATGAGCAGTTCTTC. The encoded protein is CSARVRGRGHYNEQFF. The chain has TRBV20-1 and TRBJ2-1; 7 bases map to TRBD2. The CDR3 length is 16 residues. V shed 1 base, J shed 3 bases, and the junction held 9 bases outside the gene matches. Germline loops: CDR1 DFQATT, CDR2 SNEGSKA (reference sequence).

This clonotype appeared many times. The CDR3: CSARDLGEIAGPADTQYF. The CDR3 DNA reads as TGCAGTGCTAGAGATCTAGGGGAAATAGCGGGACCCGCAGATACGCAGTATTTT. This chain connects TRBV20-1 to TRBJ2-3; TRBD2 aligns across 8 bases. Germline CDR1 and CDR2: DFQATT and SNEGSKA (reference sequence). V dropped 0 bases and J dropped 4; count of bases not matched to a gene: 15. The CDR3 runs to 18 residues.

This clonotype has a count of ten or more. The rearrangement joins TRBV10-3 to TRBJ2-7, with 11 bases matching TRBD2. Germline trimming cut 4 bases from V and 4 bases from J; bases unmatched to any gene: 3. The CDR3 runs 14 residues. Germline V CDR1 and CDR2: ENHRY, SYGVKD. The DNA for the CDR3 is TGTGCCATCAGTGCGACTAGCGGGAATTACGAGCAGTACTTC. It codes for CAISATSGNYEQYF.

This clonotype was found a few times. A clone one base away is much larger, so this may be a read error. The chain joins TRBV5-1 to TRBJ2-7, with 9 positions matching TRBD2. CDR3 size: 16 residues. V lost 4 bases to trimming and J lost 8 bases; unmatched junction nucleotides: 16. The germline V gene has CDR1 SGHRS and CDR2 YFSETQ. The CDR3 sequence is CASSLTLAGLLSKQYF. The CDR3 nucleotides are TGCGCCAGCAGCCTGACTCTAGCGGGGCTCCTGTCCAAGCAGTACTTC.

A few counts support this clonotype. The chain has TRBV28 and TRBJ1-1; D not certain. V shed 8 bases and J shed 3 bases, with 13 bases lying between them. Germline CDR1 MDHEN, CDR2 SYDVKM. The CDR3 extends over 13 amino acids. Written as DNA, the CDR3 is TGTGCCAGCTTCTCGATTGGAGACACTGAAGCTTTCTTT. Its translation is CASFSIGDTEAFF.

In this sample, this clonotype turned up many times. The V and J genes are TRBV5-1 and TRBJ1-1; no clear D gene. The CDR3 loop spans 13 amino acids. From germline, CDR1 is SGHRS and CDR2 YFSETQ. V lost 7 bases, J lost 1 base, and 11 bases lay in between. Here the CDR3 reads CASSVRQNTEAFF. The CDR3 DNA sequence: TGCGCCAGCTCCGTACGCCAGAACACTGAAGCTTTCTTT.

This clonotype has at least ten counts. V and J are TRBV10-3 and TRBJ2-5, with D possibly matching TRBD2 (7 bases). Trimming left V 0 bases short and J 5 bases short, with 16 bases between. The CDR3 has 16 residues. Germline V gene sequence: CDR1 ENHRY, CDR2 SYGVKD. The CDR3 DNA sequence: TGTGCCATCAGTGAGTCGACCGCGGGGGCGATGGAGACCCAGTACTTC. Protein: CAISESTAGAMETQYF.

The gene calls are TRBV15 and TRBJ2-7, with D perhaps matching TRBD2 (5 bases). V was pared by 3 bases and J by 0 bases, with 12 bases between. This CDR3 comprises 15 residues. From germline, CDR1 is LNHNV and CDR2 YYDKDF (reference sequence). CDR3 DNA sequence: TGTGCCACCAGCAGTGGAGGCAGCTACTCCTACGAGCAGTACTTC. It is translated as CATSSGGSYSYEQYF.

V usage is TRBV7-9 and J usage is TRBJ2-6; no clear D gene. The CDR3 covers 15 residues. Per the germline V gene, CDR1 is SEHNR and CDR2 is FQNEAQ (reference sequence). V was shortened by 0 bases and J by 0 bases, with 3 bases between the two germline ends. The CDR3 loop is CASSLAASGANVLTF. CDR3 sequence (DNA): TGTGCCAGCAGCTTAGCTGCCTCTGGGGCCAACGTCCTGACTTTC.

In its sample, this clonotype was seen many times. The chain has TRBV7-9 and TRBJ2-1; 10 positions match TRBD2. The V gene end was trimmed by 3 bases and the J gene end by 3 bases; junction bases not matched to a gene: 2. This CDR3 region has 15 residues. Germline V gene sequence: CDR1 SEHNR, CDR2 FQNEAQ (reference sequence). This chain's CDR3 is CASSFSGGFYNEQFF. In nucleotides, the CDR3 is TGTGCCAGCAGCTTTAGCGGGGGGTTCTACAATGAGCAGTTCTTC.

The V and J genes are TRBV19 and TRBJ1-5, with D possibly being TRBD1 (5 bases). Trimming took 7 bases from V and 3 from J, leaving 7 bases between them. The CDR3 is 12 amino acids. Germline V gene sequence: CDR1 LNHDA, CDR2 SQIVND (reference sequence). This CDR3 reads CASNRPNQPQHF. CDR3 coding DNA: TGTGCCAGTAACAGGCCCAATCAGCCCCAGCATTTT.

This clonotype has a count of ten or more. The V gene is TRBV27, the J gene TRBJ1-1, with unresolved D. CDR1 is MNHEY and CDR2 is SMNVEV in the germline V gene (reference sequence). The CDR3 covers 15 residues. The ends were cut back, 2 bases at V and 3 bases at J, with 13 bases in the middle. The CDR3 is CASSLGSAGHTEAFF. The CDR3 DNA follows: TGTGCCAGCAGTTTAGGGTCGGCCGGGCACACTGAAGCTTTCTTT.

The chain is built from TRBV6-5 and TRBJ2-3, with TRBD2 matching 8 bases. The CDR3 contains 16 residues. Per the germline V gene, CDR1 is MNHEY and CDR2 is SVGAGI. The V gene end was trimmed by 4 bases and the J gene end by 7 bases; junction bases not matched to a gene: 13. The CDR3 coding sequence is TGTGCCAGCAGTTTGCCCCCCGGGGGGGTTCCCTATACGCAGTATTTT. This gives the protein CASSLPPGGVPYTQYF.

This clonotype was seen a handful of times. This chain connects TRBV20-1 to TRBJ2-1, with no clear D. The CDR3 is made up of 10 amino acids. Per the germline V gene, CDR1 is DFQATT and CDR2 is SNEGSKA (reference sequence). Trimming took off 6 bases at V and 7 bases at J, with 7 bases between the two ends. Here the CDR3 DNA reads TGCAGTGCACCGGTAAATGAGCAGTTCTTC. Translating gives CSAPVNEQFF.

This clonotype was detected many times. V and J are TRBV7-2 and TRBJ2-1; the D is unclear. The V end lost 4 bases, the J end lost 0 bases, and 10 bases lay between the germline ends. This CDR3 contains 15 residues. CDR1 and CDR2 (germline): SGHTA, FQGNSA. CDR3 in DNA: TGTGCCAGCAGCTATCCACTAAGCTCCTACAATGAGCAGTTCTTC. Protein sequence: CASSYPLSSYNEQFF.

This clonotype was seen a few times. The rearrangement joins TRBV5-6 to TRBJ2-7; 7 nucleotides agree with TRBD2. The CDR3 covers 16 residues. In germline, CDR1 is SGHDT, CDR2 YYEEEE. Trimming took 3 bases from V and 2 from J; bases not matched to a gene: 11. The CDR3 DNA reads as TGTGCCAGCAGCTCGATGGTTCAGGGACTAACCTACGAGCAGTACTTC. Translation gives CASSSMVQGLTYEQYF.

This clonotype appeared many times. The rearrangement uses TRBV5-1 and TRBJ1-2, with TRBD1 matching 10 bases. This CDR3 spans 14 amino acids. Germline V gene lookup returns CDR1 SGHRS and CDR2 YFSETQ. The J segment lost 7 bases and the V segment lost 3 bases, leaving 6 bases of the junction unmatched. The DNA for the CDR3 is TGCGCCAGCAGCTCGCGACAGGGGGCGGGTGGCTACACCTTC. This sequence encodes CASSSRQGAGGYTF.

This clonotype came up a few times. The chain combines TRBV4-1 with TRBJ1-5; 7 positions agree with TRBD1. This CDR3 comprises 13 residues. In germline, CDR1 is MGHRA, CDR2 YSYEKL. Germline trimming cut 3 bases from V and 6 bases from J; bases unmatched to any gene: 2. The CDR3 nucleotides read TGCGCCAGCAGCCACACAGGGGTTCAGCCCCAGCATTTT. It codes for CASSHTGVQPQHF.

This clonotype was seen a handful of times. The chain carries TRBV6-1 and TRBJ1-1; D is uncertain. The V gene's germline CDR1 is MNHNS and CDR2 SASEGT. Trimming took 1 base from V and 1 from J, leaving 13 bases between them. The CDR3 loop spans 16 amino acids. CDR3 sequence: CASSEGSGEWNTEAFF. In nucleotides, the CDR3 is TGTGCCAGCAGTGAAGGGTCAGGAGAATGGAACACTGAAGCTTTCTTT.

This clonotype was found many times. The chain employs TRBV7-9 and TRBJ1-1; no firm D call. CDR3 length: 14 residues. V shed 1 base and J shed 2 bases, with 8 bases lying between them. Germline lookup yields CDR1 SEHNR and CDR2 FQNEAQ (reference sequence). The CDR3: CASSLGPDNTEAFF. Written as DNA, the CDR3 is TGTGCCAGCAGCTTAGGTCCGGACAACACTGAAGCTTTCTTT.

This clonotype was seen more than once but under ten times. The chain employs TRBV7-9 and TRBJ2-3; D gene ambiguous. Trimming took off 8 bases at V and 0 bases at J, with 15 bases between the two ends. This CDR3 spans 15 amino acids. CDR1 is SEHNR and CDR2 is FQNEAQ in the germline V gene (reference sequence). Here the CDR3 reads CASEDDPYSTDTQYF. CDR3 coding DNA: TGTGCCAGCGAGGACGACCCCTATAGCACAGATACGCAGTATTTT.

This clonotype was observed a single time. V is TRBV6-5 and J is TRBJ1-1, with a tentative D call TRBD1 (5 bases). Germline CDR1 MNHEY, CDR2 SVGAGI. Between the trimmed V and J ends, which lost 0 bases and 0 bases, there was a span of 11 bases. The CDR3 is 16 residues long. The CDR3, as DNA: TGTGCCAGCAGTTACTCGGGGCCAGGGATGAACACTGAAGCTTTCTTT. Its translation is CASSYSGPGMNTEAFF.

The V gene is TRBV18, the J gene TRBJ1-3, with 7 nucleotides matching TRBD1. This CDR3 contains 11 residues. The V and J ends lost 5 bases and 10 bases, in that order; junction bases with no gene match: 2. CDR1 is KGHSH and CDR2 is LQKENI in the germline V gene. CDR3 DNA sequence: TGTGCCAGCTCATCCAGGGGGACCATATATTTT. It yields the protein CASSSRGTIYF.

The chain carries TRBV11-2 and TRBJ2-4; D call uncertain. The CDR3 covers 14 residues. Germline CDR1 and CDR2: SGHAT and FQNNGV. Trimming left V 4 bases short and J 5 bases short, with 12 bases between. The chain's CDR3 is CASSSSVSENIQYF. In nucleotides, the CDR3 is TGTGCCAGCAGCTCGAGCGTGAGCGAAAACATTCAGTACTTC.

This clonotype was seen a few times. The CDR3 region is CASSPGQQNYGYTF. The CDR3 DNA is TGTGCCAGCAGCCCGGGACAACAGAACTATGGCTACACCTTC. The rearrangement links TRBV12-3 or TRBV12-4 to TRBJ1-2; maybe TRBD1 (6 bases). The V end was cut by 6 bases, the J end by 2 bases, with 13 bases between. The CDR3 length is 14 residues.

The chain carries TRBV5-1 and TRBJ2-1; TRBD2 matches at 7 bases. Germline V gene data show CDR1 as SGHRS and CDR2 as YFSETQ. The length of the CDR3 is 15 residues. The J segment lost 8 bases and the V segment lost 3 bases, leaving 11 bases of the junction unmatched. The CDR3 loop is CASSWGGLNQHEQFF. For the CDR3, the DNA is TGCGCCAGCAGCTGGGGAGGGCTAAACCAGCATGAGCAGTTCTTC.

The rearrangement joins TRBV6-2 or TRBV6-3 to TRBJ1-2, with D unresolved. CDR3 length: 16 residues. Trimming pared 0 bases from V and 1 base from J, leaving 12 bases between. Germline values: CDR1 MNHEY, CDR2 SVGEGT. The CDR3 bases are TGTGCCAGCAGTTACTCGACACAGCCACTTAACTATGGCTACACCTTC. This codes for CASSYSTQPLNYGYTF.

This chain connects TRBV7-9 to TRBJ2-1, with no clear D. Trimming left V 1 base short and J 3 bases short, with 10 bases between. CDR1 is SEHNR, CDR2 FQNEAQ, per germline (reference sequence). The CDR3 sequence is 15 residues long. The CDR3 spells CASSLVGEGYNEQFF. As DNA, the CDR3 is TGTGCCAGCAGCTTAGTTGGGGAAGGCTACAATGAGCAGTTCTTC.

This clonotype appeared many times. The chain joins TRBV2 to TRBJ2-5; perhaps TRBD1 as D (5 bases). V lost 3 bases, J lost 0 bases, and 14 bases lay in between. This CDR3 comprises 16 residues. Germline CDR1 and CDR2: SNHLY and FYNNEI. This CDR3 reads CASSDLRQGYQETQYF. The DNA of the CDR3 is TGTGCCAGCAGTGATCTGAGGCAGGGCTACCAAGAGACCCAGTACTTC.